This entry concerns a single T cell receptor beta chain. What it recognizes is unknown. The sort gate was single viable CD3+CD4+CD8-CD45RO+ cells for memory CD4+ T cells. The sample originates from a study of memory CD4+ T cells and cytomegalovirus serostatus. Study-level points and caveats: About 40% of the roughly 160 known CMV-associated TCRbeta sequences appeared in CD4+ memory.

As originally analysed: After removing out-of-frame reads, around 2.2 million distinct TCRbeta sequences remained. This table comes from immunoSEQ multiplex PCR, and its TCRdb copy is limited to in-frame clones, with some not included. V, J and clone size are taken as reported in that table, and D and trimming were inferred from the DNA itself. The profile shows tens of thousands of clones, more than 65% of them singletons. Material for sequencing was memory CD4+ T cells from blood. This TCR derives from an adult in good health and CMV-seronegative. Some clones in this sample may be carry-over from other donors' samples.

The CDR3 DNA reads as TGTGCCAGCAGTGAAGCGGGGAGGCCGCCTGGAGAGCAGTTCTTC. It is translated as CASSEAGRPPGEQFF. The rearrangement links TRBV6-1 to TRBJ2-1, with a tentative D call TRBD2 (6 bases). Trimming pared 0 bases from V and 10 bases from J, leaving 16 bases between. This CDR3 has 15 residues. The germline V gene encodes CDR1 MNHNS and CDR2 SASEGT.